Below, 18 T cell receptor beta chains from the same sample are listed, as sequenced in a study of technical replicates of blood from several donors. The repertoire was sequenced with immunoSEQ multiplex PCR; TCRdb's copy has only in-frame clones and lacks some. The table has roughly 70,000 clones, approximately 93% seen once. Sequenced material: T cells isolated from PBMCs. The source of these receptors is a human donor in good health.

This clone has only a few counts. The chain joins TRBV6-5 to TRBJ1-2; the D gene is possibly TRBD1 (5 bases). Germline CDR1 MNHEY, CDR2 SVGAGI. This CDR3 comprises 16 residues. Trimming took 2 bases from V and 5 from J, leaving 18 bases between them. CDR3 DNA sequence: TGTGCCAGCAGTTACAGGACCCTAAGAACAGGATATGGCTACACCTTC. Protein sequence: CASSYRTLRTGYGYTF.

The chain employs TRBV7-8 and TRBJ1-2; D uncertain. The germline V gene has CDR1 SGHVS and CDR2 FQNEAQ. CDR3 length equals 13 residues. Trimming shortened V by 5 bases and J by 1 base, and 8 bases separated the two germline ends. The chain's CDR3 is CASSLTNNYGYTF. In nucleotides, the CDR3 is TGTGCCAGCAGCCTGACAAATAACTATGGCTACACCTTC.

This chain joins TRBV6-6 and TRBJ1-5; maybe TRBD1 (6 bases). CDR1 and CDR2 (germline): MNHNY, SVGAGI (reference sequence). V gave up 7 bases and J gave up 2 bases, with 12 bases separating them. There are 14 residues in the CDR3. The CDR3 bases are TGTGCCAGCACCCTACAGGGCGGCAATCAGCCCCAGCATTTT. Translation gives CASTLQGGNQPQHF.

The rearrangement links TRBV25-1 to TRBJ2-1; 9 bases are shared with TRBD2. J lost 4 bases, V lost 7 bases, and 5 bases had no gene match. From germline, CDR1 is MGHDK and CDR2 SYGVNS. The CDR3 is made up of 14 amino acids. CDR3: CASIPSGVYNEQFF. The CDR3 DNA follows: TGTGCCAGCATCCCTAGCGGGGTTTACAATGAGCAGTTCTTC.

This chain links TRBV6-6 with TRBJ2-1; tentatively, D is TRBD1 (6 bases). CDR3 length: 13 amino acids. From germline, CDR1 is MNHNY and CDR2 SVGAGI (reference sequence). The germline V and J ends were trimmed by 7 bases and 15 bases, with 22 bases remaining between them. CDR3: CASISEQGLPVFF. CDR3 sequence (DNA): TGTGCCAGCATCAGCGAACAGGGCCTCCCTGTGTTCTTC.

The chain links TRBV20-1 to TRBJ2-5; D uncertain. CDR1 is DFQATT and CDR2 is SNEGSKA in the germline V gene (reference sequence). The CDR3 has 10 residues. The V gene lost 6 bases and the J gene lost 4 bases, with 6 bases spanning the gap. The CDR3 reads CSALAETQYF. DNA for the CDR3: TGCAGTGCCCTGGCAGAGACCCAGTACTTC.

The chain recombines TRBV2 with TRBJ2-1; 11 nucleotides match TRBD1. The CDR3 contains 13 residues. Germline CDR1 and CDR2: SNHLY and FYNNEI. The V gene end was trimmed by 6 bases and the J gene end by 10 bases; junction bases not matched to a gene: 5. The CDR3 sequence is CASSGQGAREQFF. The CDR3, as DNA: TGTGCCAGCAGCGGACAGGGGGCCAGGGAGCAGTTCTTC.

V and J are TRBV14 and TRBJ2-7; a possible D gene is TRBD2 (5 bases). Germline CDR1 SGHDN, CDR2 FVKESK. CDR3 length: 13 amino acids. V lost 3 bases, J lost 5 bases, and 11 bases lay in between. In DNA form, the CDR3 reads TGTGCCAGCAGCCAGTTTGGAGGCAACGAGCAGTACTTC. It translates to CASSQFGGNEQYF.

The chain is built from TRBV28 and TRBJ2-1, with TRBD2 identical over 7 bases. The CDR3 contains 15 residues. V trimming: 2 bases; J trimming: 2 bases; junction bases outside the gene matches: 3. CDR1 is MDHEN, CDR2 SYDVKM, per germline. The CDR3 loop reads CASSLPLAAYNEQFF. The CDR3 DNA sequence: TGTGCCAGCAGTTTACCCCTAGCGGCCTACAATGAGCAGTTCTTC.

The chain joins TRBV5-4 to TRBJ1-2; 8 nucleotides align to TRBD1. The CDR3 is 14 amino acids. Trimming at V came to 0 bases and at J to 3 bases, leaving 1 base not matched to a gene. The germline gives CDR1 SGHNT, CDR2 YYREEE (reference sequence). The CDR3 reads CASSLDRGDYGYTF. The CDR3, as DNA: TGTGCCAGCAGCTTGGACAGGGGGGACTATGGCTACACCTTC.

The chain carries TRBV28 and TRBJ2-6, with D possibly TRBD1 on 6 matching bases. Germline CDR1 and CDR2: MDHEN and SYDVKM. V gave up 5 bases and J gave up 3 bases, with 11 bases separating them. The CDR3 loop spans 15 amino acids. CDR3 protein: CASSATGNGANVLTF. For the CDR3, the DNA is TGTGCCAGCAGTGCTACAGGGAATGGGGCCAACGTCCTGACTTTC.

The chain has TRBV6-1 and TRBJ2-7, with 10 bases fitting TRBD2. Germline V gives CDR1 MNHNS, CDR2 SASEGT. The ends lost 2 bases at V and 6 bases at J; junction bases unmatched: 4. The CDR3 consists of 14 residues. Written as DNA, the CDR3 is TGTGCCAGCAGTGAACTAGCGGGAGTGGGCGAGCAGTACTTC. This sequence encodes CASSELAGVGEQYF.

This chain joins TRBV29-1 and TRBJ2-3, with D tentatively TRBD1 (5 bases). CDR3 length equals 14 residues. Germline loops: CDR1 SQVTM, CDR2 ANQGSEA. V was trimmed by 4 bases and J by 2 bases, leaving 13 bases between them. The DNA for the CDR3 is TGCAGCGTTGTAATAGGGGCTACCACAGATACGCAGTATTTT. Protein sequence: CSVVIGATTDTQYF.

The genes are TRBV6-1 and TRBJ2-7; D may be TRBD1 (6 bases). From germline, CDR1 is MNHNS and CDR2 SASEGT. The CDR3 spans 13 residues. Trimming stripped 1 base from V and 3 bases from J, with 7 bases between. CDR3 bases: TGTGCCAGCAGTGAAGGGACAGACTACGAGCAGTACTTC. Translation gives CASSEGTDYEQYF.

This chain uses TRBV30 with TRBJ2-7; a weak D match, TRBD1 (5 bases). V dropped 7 bases and J dropped 3 bases, with 10 bases sitting between them. Germline CDR1 is GTSNPN and CDR2 is SVGIG (reference sequence). This CDR3 region has 11 residues. CDR3 DNA: TGTGCCTCAGACAGAAACTACGAGCAGTACTTC. Encoded protein: CASDRNYEQYF. Supplemented by reference TRBV30 and TRBJ2-7, the full variable domain reads SQTIHQWPATLVQPVGSPLSLECTVEGTSNPNLYWYRQAAGRGLQLLFYSVGIGQISSEVPQNLSASRPQDRQFILSSKKLLLSDSGFYLCASDRNYEQYFGPGTRLTVT.

The chain uses TRBV4-3 and TRBJ2-7, with a possible D match to TRBD2 (5 bases). This CDR3 is 15 amino acids long. Germline CDR1 reads LGHNA; CDR2 reads YSLEER. Between the trimmed V and J ends, which lost 1 base and 0 bases, there was a span of 10 bases. CDR3 in DNA: TGCGCCAGCAGCCAAGCCCACGGGGTCTCCTACGAGCAGTACTTC. Amino acid sequence: CASSQAHGVSYEQYF.

The gene calls are TRBV4-1 and TRBJ1-5, with a tentative D call TRBD1 (5 bases). In germline, CDR1 is MGHRA, CDR2 YSYEKL. The CDR3 contains 14 residues. V lost 6 bases and J 5 bases, leaving 14 bases between the germline ends. CDR3: CASRGGAFDQPQHF. The CDR3 region has the DNA TGCGCCAGCAGGGGTGGGGCTTTCGATCAGCCCCAGCATTTT.

V is TRBV4-2 and J is TRBJ2-1; the match to TRBD2 covers 9 bases. The CDR3 has 16 residues. V dropped 0 bases and J dropped 5; count of bases not matched to a gene: 5. Germline CDR1 LGHNA, CDR2 YNFKEQ. CDR3 sequence: CASSQDLLAGNNEQFF. In DNA form, the CDR3 reads TGTGCCAGCAGCCAAGATCTCCTAGCGGGGAACAATGAGCAGTTCTTC.